This T cell receptor beta chain was documented in a study of brain metastases from non-small cell lung cancer. General study points: TCR repertoires overlapped largely between brain metastases and matched primaries.

This clone turned up a few times. The antigen is unknown. TCRdb's copy holds only in-frame clones and misses some; the assay was immunoSEQ multiplex PCR. This table has around 2,200 clones, about 90% appearing once. The CDR3 totals 14 residues. Germline V gene sequence: CDR1 LNHDA, CDR2 SQIVND (reference sequence). V lost 6 bases, J lost 10 bases, and 10 bases stayed unmatched. The chain links TRBV19 to TRBJ2-1; the match to TRBD1 covers 9 bases. Material for sequencing was primary lung tumor tissue. This receptor was obtained from a donor aged 40 or over with non-small cell lung cancer. This CDR3 is CASSRPGTGFEQFF. The CDR3, as DNA: TGTGCCAGTAGCCGTCCCGGGACAGGGTTCGAGCAGTTCTTC.